This T cell receptor beta chain appears in the sequencing data of a study of T cell responses to AZD1222 COVID-19 vaccine. Across the study: Pooled samples include second doses given at about 4 or 12 weeks.

The assay was immunoSEQ multiplex PCR, and TCRdb's table has in-frame clones only and misses some. The data hold some 110,000 clones, with around 94% observed a single time. CDR3 length equals 13 residues. Germline V gene data show CDR1 as MDHEN and CDR2 as SYDVKM. Trimming removed 6 bases from V and 8 bases from J, with 13 bases in between. This clone was seen more than once but under ten times. Its antigen is not known. Study-level points and caveats: Increased Spike-specific TCR breadth and depth were observed after two AZD1222 doses. Baseline seropositives among AZD1222 recipients totaled only six. In a largely white British group with more females than males, clonal diversity was possibly underestimated.

The chain uses TRBV28 and TRBJ1-4; D unclear. The receptor was isolated from an adult in good health. The sequencing used peripheral blood, collected on day 0 of AZD1222 vaccination. The CDR3 region is CASSIVREEKLFF. CDR3 in DNA: TGTGCCAGCAGCATAGTTAGGGAAGAAAAACTGTTTTTT.